This T cell receptor beta chain was obtained from a study of shared clonotypes between healthy human individuals. Study context: Ranging from 18 to 49 in age, donors were two women and a few men. The study's findings and limits: Represented genetic and exposure-history diversity was restricted by having few donors. Larger estimated richness was generally recorded for naive subsets relative to memory subsets.

A word on this clone: Its antigen is unknown.

Data came from immunoSEQ multiplex PCR; TCRdb stores just in-frame clones and leaves some out. The sample gives approximately 1.4 million clones, under 99% of which show up once; around 0.47% is in the top ten. This clonotype originated in a man aged 30 to 39 in good health. Material for sequencing was naive CD4+ T cells sorted from blood. Stated subset: CD45RA+ positively selected.

The CDR3 reads CASGSAQRPQHF. The CDR3 DNA reads TGTGCCAGCGGGAGCGCTCAACGGCCCCAGCATTTT. The rearrangement uses TRBV2 and TRBJ1-5; D gene ambiguous. V was clipped by 8 bases and J by 9 bases, with 14 bases between them. This CDR3 comprises 12 residues. Germline V gives CDR1 SNHLY, CDR2 FYNNEI.